What follows are 30 T cell receptor beta chains derived from one specimen sequenced in a study of OX40 agonist ivuxolimab in advanced cancers. Clones were sequenced by immunoSEQ multiplex PCR, and TCRdb holds only the in-frame ones, with some missing. The sample contains tens of thousands of clones, 80% to 90% of which appear only once. The specimen was CD4+ or CD8+ T cells sorted from blood, collected in a trial of the OX40 agonist ivuxolimab. The receptors here all came from an adult with an advanced solid tumor such as melanoma, head and neck, liver or kidney cancer.

This clone was observed a single time. This chain uses TRBV29-1 with TRBJ2-7, with D perhaps TRBD1 or TRBD2 (6 bases each). Germline values: CDR1 SQVTM, CDR2 ANQGSEA. The CDR3 is made up of 15 amino acids. Trimming removed 1 base at V and 9 bases at J, with 22 bases between. The CDR3 spells CSVEGGPTGTEGQYF. The DNA for the CDR3 is TGCAGCGTTGAAGGGGGGCCCACAGGGACGGAGGGGCAGTACTTC.

The chain recombines TRBV14 with TRBJ2-1, with D uncertain. Germline V CDR1 and CDR2: SGHDN, FVKESK. V lost 0 bases and J 13 bases, leaving 13 bases between the germline ends. This CDR3 has 13 residues. The CDR3 is CASSQDHGFIQFF. In DNA, the CDR3 is TGTGCCAGCAGCCAAGATCATGGGTTTATTCAGTTCTTC.

The chain uses TRBV28 and TRBJ1-2; 9 nucleotides line up with TRBD1. CDR3 length: 12 amino acids. The V segment lost 8 bases and the J segment 8 bases; nucleotides outside the gene matches: 6. Per germline, CDR1 MDHEN and CDR2 SYDVKM. In DNA form, the CDR3 reads TGTGCCAGCGAACGACAGGGGGAGGGCTACACCTTC. It codes for CASERQGEGYTF.

CDR3 in amino acids: CASRGDRDQPQHF. The CDR3 DNA reads as TGTGCCAGCAGGGGGGACAGGGATCAGCCCCAGCATTTT. V usage is TRBV6-6 and J usage is TRBJ1-5; 9 bases align to TRBD1. Germline V gives CDR1 MNHNY, CDR2 SVGAGI (reference sequence). This CDR3 contains 13 residues. With 6 bases clipped from V and 5 bases from J, the junction kept 2 bases outside the gene matches.

This clone was detected only a few times. The chain combines TRBV5-1 with TRBJ1-6, with D uncertain. Germline loops: CDR1 SGHRS, CDR2 YFSETQ. Deletions cut 4 bases from V and 7 bases from J, with 18 bases between. The CDR3 consists of 16 residues. Here the CDR3 reads CASSLNDRSRNSPLHF. DNA of the CDR3: TGCGCCAGCAGCCTTAACGACCGCTCGCGCAATTCACCCCTCCACTTT.

The V gene is TRBV10-3, the J gene TRBJ1-5; D might be TRBD1 (5 bases). Deletions cut 11 bases from V and 4 bases from J, with 12 bases between. CDR1 and CDR2 from the germline V gene are ENHRY and SYGVKD. This CDR3 contains 12 residues. The DNA of the CDR3 is TGTGCCGCGAGTCGGGGGAATCAGCCCCAGCATTTT. Protein sequence: CAASRGNQPQHF.

This clone was found once. This chain connects TRBV18 to TRBJ1-5; TRBD1 might be the D (6 bases). V was pared by 3 bases and J by 5 bases, with 11 bases between. The CDR3 spans 14 residues. Germline CDR1 is KGHSH and CDR2 is LQKENI. The CDR3 spells CASSPGHGYQPQHF. The DNA of the CDR3 is TGTGCCAGCTCACCGGGACATGGGTATCAGCCCCAGCATTTT.

The chain has TRBV7-8 and TRBJ1-4, with 7 bases identical to TRBD1. This CDR3 is built from 16 residues. From germline, CDR1 is SGHVS and CDR2 FQNEAQ. After removal of 4 bases from V and 12 bases from J, the junction contained 17 bases not matched to a gene. The CDR3: CASSSYDRVGMGELFF. The CDR3 coding sequence is TGTGCCAGCAGCTCCTACGACAGGGTGGGGATGGGGGAACTGTTTTTT. Full variable domain (outside the CDR3, taken from reference TRBV7-8 and TRBJ1-4): GAGVSQSPRYKVAKRGQDVALRCDPISGHVSLFWYQQALGQGPEFLTYFQNEAQLDKSGLPSDRFFAERPEGSVSTLKIQRTQQEDSAVYLCASSSYDRVGMGELFFGSGTQLSVL.

The chain has TRBV28 and TRBJ1-1; tentatively, D is TRBD1 (6 bases). Germline V gene data show CDR1 as MDHEN and CDR2 as SYDVKM. The CDR3 is 14 residues long. The V and J ends lost 6 bases and 4 bases respectively, with 15 bases between them. CDR3 amino acids: CASSPTDRLTEAFF. The CDR3 DNA reads as TGTGCCAGCAGCCCTACGGACAGACTCACTGAAGCTTTCTTT. The full variable domain, in which reference TRBV28 and TRBJ1-1 provide the parts outside the CDR3, is DVKVTQSSRYLVKRTGEKVFLECVQDMDHENMFWYRQDPGLGLRLIYFSYDVKMKEKGDIPEGYSVSREKKERFSLILESASTNQTSMYLCASSPTDRLTEAFFGQGTRLTVV.

The genes are TRBV6-5 and TRBJ1-5; no clear D. This CDR3 is 13 amino acids long. Germline values: CDR1 MNHEY, CDR2 SVGAGI. Trimming left V 0 bases short and J 7 bases short, with 7 bases between. The chain's CDR3 is CASSYSGSQPQHF. The CDR3 bases are TGTGCCAGCAGTTACTCGGGCAGCCAGCCCCAGCATTTT.

This clone was seen a few times. The rearrangement uses TRBV11-3 and TRBJ2-5, with D tentatively TRBD1 (7 bases). Germline V gives CDR1 SGHNT, CDR2 YENEEA. The CDR3 has 14 amino acids. Trimming cost V 5 bases and J 1 base, with 11 bases left between them. CDR3 sequence reads: CASSGTAGQETQYF. In DNA, the CDR3 is TGTGCCAGCAGCGGGACAGCGGGCCAAGAGACCCAGTACTTC. The full variable domain, its missing parts supplied by reference TRBV11-3 and TRBJ2-5, is EAGVVQSPRYKIIEKKQPVAFWCNPISGHNTLYWYLQNLGQGPELLIRYENEEAVDDSQLPKDRFSAERLKGVDSTLKIQPAELGDSAVYLCASSGTAGQETQYFGPGTRLLVL.

In its sample, this clone was seen once. V and J are TRBV5-4 and TRBJ1-2, with a possible D match to TRBD1 (6 bases). The germline V gene encodes CDR1 SGHNT and CDR2 YYREEE (reference sequence). The V gene lost 0 bases and the J gene lost 8 bases, with 11 bases spanning the gap. The CDR3 runs to 13 residues. The CDR3 DNA is TGTGCCAGCAGCTTGGTGGGGGCAGGGGGCTACACCTTC. Its protein product is CASSLVGAGGYTF.

The gene calls are TRBV15 and TRBJ2-7; 8 bases fit TRBD1. This CDR3 is 15 amino acids long. Germline V lookup: CDR1 LNHNV, CDR2 YYDKDF (reference sequence). Trimming cost V 5 bases and J 0 bases; bases outside gene matches: 6. The CDR3 coding sequence is TGTGCCACCAGCTCCAGGACAGGGAGCTCCTACGAGCAGTACTTC. It yields the protein CATSSRTGSSYEQYF.

This chain's CDR3 is CASSGGQGGYTF. In DNA form, the CDR3 reads TGCGCCAGCAGCGGCGGACAGGGTGGCTACACCTTC. This sequence joins TRBV5-1 and TRBJ1-2, with 8 bases matching TRBD1. CDR1 and CDR2 (germline): SGHRS, YFSETQ. The V segment lost 4 bases and the J segment 7 bases; nucleotides outside the gene matches: 3. The CDR3 covers 12 residues.

The CDR3 region has the DNA TGTGCCAGCAGCCATTATCGGCTAGCTGGTGTCAATGAGCAGTTCTTC. As protein: CASSHYRLAGVNEQFF. The chain recombines TRBV4-2 with TRBJ2-1; the D gene is possibly TRBD2 (5 bases). Between the trimmed V and J ends, which lost 3 bases and 6 bases, there was a span of 18 bases. Germline loops: CDR1 LGHNA, CDR2 YNFKEQ. This CDR3 region has 16 residues.

V and J are TRBV5-1 and TRBJ2-1; TRBD2 aligns across 8 bases. Trimming removed 4 bases from V and 2 bases from J; junction bases left unmatched: 11. CDR3 length: 17 amino acids. CDR1 SGHRS and CDR2 YFSETQ come from the germline V gene. This chain's CDR3 is CASSAKPAGEAYNEQFF. CDR3 coding DNA: TGCGCCAGCAGCGCGAAACCAGCGGGGGAAGCCTACAATGAGCAGTTCTTC.

This clone is deemed medium-sized. The chain couples TRBV9 to TRBJ2-7; D remains unclear. CDR3 length equals 14 residues. The germline V gene encodes CDR1 SGDLS and CDR2 YYNGEE. V was pared by 4 bases and J by 1 base, with 12 bases between. The CDR3 DNA reads as TGTGCCAGCAGCACGAGATTCGAGTCCTACGAGCAGTACTTC. This codes for CASSTRFESYEQYF.

The CDR3 region has the DNA TGTGCCAGTAGTATCCTCAGGGGTAATCAGCCCCAGCATTTT. It codes for CASSILRGNQPQHF. The rearrangement uses TRBV19 and TRBJ1-5; D possibly corresponds to TRBD1 (6 bases). CDR1 LNHDA and CDR2 SQIVND come from the germline V gene (reference sequence). V was trimmed by 3 bases and J by 4 bases, leaving 10 bases between them. The CDR3 runs to 14 residues.

Only a few counts were recorded for this clone. The chain uses TRBV2 and TRBJ2-5; 9 bases agree with TRBD2. The CDR3 sequence is 14 residues long. J was trimmed by 5 bases and V by 7 bases; bases with no gene match: 8. Germline-derived CDR1 and CDR2 are SNHLY and FYNNEI. The CDR3 is CASTLRSGRETQYF. The CDR3 DNA follows: TGTGCCAGCACGCTGAGGAGCGGGAGGGAGACCCAGTACTTC.

As concerns this clone: The junction departs from the called germline gene at one end, perhaps through a read error. The chain uses TRBV5-5 and TRBJ2-6; D ambiguous. Germline values: CDR1 SGHKS, CDR2 YYEKEE (reference sequence). The length of the CDR3 is 14 residues. The DNA of the CDR3 is TGTGCCAGCAGCCAAGCCTCTGGGTCCAACGTCCTGACTTTC. This sequence encodes CASSQASGSNVLTF.

The V call is TRBV12-5, the J call TRBJ2-1; either TRBD1 or TRBD2 may fit D (5 bases each). This CDR3 comprises 14 residues. Germline V lookup: CDR1 LGHNT, CDR2 FRNRAP. Trimming took off 5 bases at V and 4 bases at J, with 12 bases between the two ends. The CDR3 nucleotides are TGTGCTAGTGGTGAGGGGAGTACATACAATGAGCAGTTCTTC. This gives the protein CASGEGSTYNEQFF.

The CDR3 DNA reads TGTGCCAGCAGTACCGGGACAGGGAGACGCACAGATACGCAGTATTTT. This encodes CASSTGTGRRTDTQYF. The J gene is TRBJ2-3, the V gene TRBV6-7, with 9 bases matching TRBD1. TRBV6-7 belongs to the ORF category, with a function that is uncertain. V trimming: 5 bases; J trimming: 1 base; junction bases outside the gene matches: 7. The CDR3 contains 16 residues.

This clone was detected once. J is TRBJ1-2 and V is TRBV19; D uncertain. CDR1 is LNHDA and CDR2 is SQIVND in the germline V gene (reference sequence). This CDR3 spans 15 amino acids. V was trimmed by 3 bases and J by 4 bases, leaving 15 bases between them. CDR3 DNA sequence: TGTGCCAGTAGTATGGAGGCGACAAGGCTCTATGGCTACACCTTC. This translates into CASSMEATRLYGYTF.

The count of this clone is one. One junction end disagrees with the germline gene, perhaps due to a read error. The CDR3 is CASSDSPIITGYSSPLHF. Here the CDR3 DNA reads TGCGCCAGCAGTGATAGTCCGATCATCACAGGGTATAGTTCACCCCTCCACTTT. V usage is TRBV10-1 and J usage is TRBJ1-6, with D tentatively TRBD1 (6 bases). There are 18 residues in the CDR3. Germline CDR1 is WNHNN and CDR2 is SYGVQD (reference sequence).

V and J are TRBV7-9 and TRBJ1-6; 9 bases are a match to TRBD1. Losses at the gene ends were 1 base for V and 14 bases for J; bases not matched to a gene: 12. Germline CDR1 SEHNR, CDR2 FQNEAQ (reference sequence). This CDR3 region has 16 residues. The CDR3 here is CASSLVAGTGTLTLHF. The CDR3 DNA is TGTGCCAGCAGCTTAGTGGCCGGGACAGGGACCCTCACCCTCCACTTT.

This rearrangement joins TRBV27 to TRBJ1-2; a weak D match, TRBD1 (6 bases). Germline CDR1 is MNHEY and CDR2 is SMNVEV (reference sequence). CDR3 length: 13 residues. The V gene lost 5 bases and the J gene lost 0 bases, with 7 bases spanning the gap. CDR3 sequence (DNA): TGTGCCAGCAGTGGGGGCCCTAACTATGGCTACACCTTC. Amino acid sequence: CASSGGPNYGYTF.

This clone appeared a few times. V and J are TRBV5-1 and TRBJ2-2; D uncertain. Per germline, CDR1 SGHRS and CDR2 YFSETQ. V was cut by 4 bases and J by 2 bases, with 9 bases left in between. The CDR3 runs to 14 residues. CDR3 protein: CASSSLGNTGELFF. In DNA form, the CDR3 reads TGCGCCAGCAGCAGCCTGGGAAACACCGGGGAGCTGTTTTTT.

This clone was seen a single time. The J gene is TRBJ1-5, the V gene TRBV5-5; weak D call: TRBD1 (5 bases). Germline CDR1 SGHKS, CDR2 YYEKEE (reference sequence). V was cut by 2 bases and J by 1 base, with 7 bases left in between. This CDR3 region has 14 residues. CDR3 sequence reads: CASSFGGSNQPQHF. The CDR3 bases are TGTGCCAGCAGCTTCGGGGGGAGCAATCAGCCCCAGCATTTT.

The chain combines TRBV19 with TRBJ1-3, with D unresolved. Trimming took off 3 bases at V and 0 bases at J, with 9 bases between the two ends. The CDR3 loop spans 15 amino acids. Germline V lookup: CDR1 LNHDA, CDR2 SQIVND (reference sequence). The DNA of the CDR3 is TGTGCCAGTAGTATTGGTGAGAGCTCTGGAAACACCATATATTTT. Translated, it gives CASSIGESSGNTIYF.

This chain uses TRBV9 with TRBJ1-1; D is possibly TRBD1 (5 bases). The CDR3 runs 15 residues. Between the trimmed V and J ends, which lost 4 bases and 1 base, there was a span of 14 bases. Germline V gives CDR1 SGDLS, CDR2 YYNGEE. CDR3 region: CASSPLTDPNTEAFF. Here the CDR3 DNA reads TGTGCCAGCAGCCCACTGACAGACCCGAACACTGAAGCTTTCTTT.